A selection of T cell receptor beta chains follows, all from one sample in a study of CD8+CD57+ T cells in acquired aplastic anemia. TCRdb reprocessed the reads via MiXCR and lists one record per CDR3 protein. Of about 160,000 distinct CDR3 sequences listed, 70% to 75% are singletons. The sequenced material came from sorted CD4+, CD8+, or CD8+CD57+ T cells (not recorded which) from PBMCs. These receptors originate from a human donor with aplastic anemia. The CDR3 runs from the conserved cysteine through the conserved F or W. The D gene is left open where the match is weak. Clone size is shown for a subset of rows, as once, few, many or a class of expanded clone.

TRBV23-1	TRBJ2-5	NA	TRBD1	CASRPGQGQETQYF	TGCGCCAGCAGACCCGGACAGGGCCAAGAGACCCAGTACTTC
TRBV19	TRBJ1-6	NA	TRBD1	CASSTGQGVRSPLHF	TGTGCCAGTAGTACTGGACAGGGGGTGCGTTCACCCCTCCACTTT
TRBV20-1	TRBJ1-1	NA	NA	CSARDDKEGAEAFF	TGCAGTGCTAGAGATGATAAGGAGGGGGCTGAAGCTTTCTTT
TRBV20-1	TRBJ1-1	NA	TRBD1	CRSGQGITEAFF	TGCAGATCCGGACAGGGCATCACTGAAGCTTTCTTT
TRBV5-1	TRBJ2-3	NA	NA	CASSLVGAGTDTQYF	TGCGCCAGCAGCTTGGTCGGGGCCGGCACAGATACGCAGTATTTT
TRBV24-1	TRBJ2-5	many	NA	CATRRGPAETQYF	TGTGCCACCCGGAGGGGTCCAGCCGAGACCCAGTACTTC
TRBV20-1	TRBJ1-1	few	TRBD1	CSAGRQGGTEAFF	TGCAGTGCCGGTAGACAGGGAGGGACTGAAGCTTTCTTT
TRBV12-3/TRBV12-4	TRBJ2-7	NA	TRBD1	CASSWGGQGRGEQYF	TGTGCCAGCAGCTGGGGGGGACAGGGACGGGGCGAGCAGTACTTC
TRBV2	TRBJ2-7	NA	NA	CASSERQVYEQYF	TGTGCCAGCAGTGAAAGGCAGGTCTACGAGCAGTACTTC
TRBV10-1	TRBJ2-5	NA	TRBD2	CASRATSGGVGETQYF	TGCGCCAGCAGGGCGACTAGCGGGGGAGTTGGGGAGACCCAGTACTTC
TRBV24-1	TRBJ2-2	NA	NA	CATSDSGATGELFF	TGTGCCACCAGTGATTCGGGGGCAACCGGGGAGCTGTTTTTT
TRBV19	TRBJ1-6	NA	NA	CASCTGSQYNSPLHF	TGTGCCAGCTGCACCGGGTCCCAATATAATTCACCCCTCCACTTT
TRBV29-1	TRBJ2-7	few	NA	CSVEDSYEQYF	TGCAGCGTTGAAGACTCCTACGAGCAGTACTTC
TRBV19	TRBJ1-3	NA	NA	CASSMEQGRNTIYF	TGTGCCAGTAGTATGGAGCAGGGAAGAAACACCATATATTTT
TRBV7-9	TRBJ1-2	NA	NA	CASSLMGSYFTF	TGTGCCAGCAGCCTAATGGGTTCCTACTTCACCTTC
TRBV2	TRBJ2-1	few	TRBD2	CASDRDYSYNEQFF	TGTGCCAGCGACCGGGACTACTCCTACAATGAGCAGTTCTTC
TRBV7-6	TRBJ2-7	NA	NA	CASSLGTGEQYF	TGTGCCAGCAGCTTGGGGACGGGAGAGCAGTACTTC
TRBV2	TRBJ2-7	NA	NA	CASNLGRAYEQYF	TGTGCCAGCAACCTGGGGAGAGCCTACGAGCAGTACTTC
TRBV24-1	TRBJ2-2	NA	TRBD1	CATSDVSGGGELFF	TGTGCCACCAGTGATGTTTCAGGGGGCGGGGAGCTGTTTTTT
TRBV2	TRBJ2-7	NA	NA	CASKAGFSYEQYF	TGTGCCAGCAAGGCGGGGTTCTCCTACGAGCAGTACTTC
TRBV20-1	TRBJ2-1	once	TRBD2	CSAGSGTYNEQFF	TGCAGTGCTGGAAGCGGGACGTACAATGAGCAGTTCTTC
TRBV10-1	TRBJ1-1	NA	NA	CASSEEGRMYF	TGCGCCAGCAGTGAGGAGGGGCGGATGTACTTT
TRBV2	TRBJ2-3	NA	NA	CASKNTDTQYF	TGTGCCAGCAAAAACACAGATACGCAGTATTTT
TRBV20-1	TRBJ2-3	NA	TRBD1	CSATRTGEFAHTDTQYF	TGCAGTGCTACGCGGACAGGCGAATTTGCCCACACAGATACGCAGTATTTT
TRBV13	TRBJ1-2	once	NA	CASNLRDGPYGYTF	TGTGCCAGCAACTTAAGGGACGGCCCCTATGGCTACACCTTC
TRBV7-9	TRBJ1-5	NA	NA	CASSPKANQPQHF	TGTGCCAGCAGTCCAAAGGCCAATCAGCCCCAGCATTTT
TRBV10-2	TRBJ2-7	NA	TRBD1	CASRTVPGTGISYEQYF	TGCGCCAGCAGGACCGTCCCCGGGACAGGGATCTCCTACGAGCAGTACTTC
TRBV19	TRBJ2-1	NA	TRBD2	CASGTSGFNERFF	TGTGCCAGTGGGACTAGCGGGTTCAATGAGCGGTTCTTC
TRBV2	TRBJ1-1	few	NA	CASSADTLNTEAFF	TGTGCCAGCAGTGCCGACACCTTGAACACTGAAGCTTTCTTT
TRBV7-9	TRBJ2-3	NA	TRBD2	CASSRTSGGSTDTQYF	TGTGCCAGCAGCCGGACTAGCGGGGGGTCCACAGATACGCAGTATTTT
TRBV29-1	TRBJ2-1	NA	NA	CSVVKGESYNEQFF	TGCAGCGTTGTTAAGGGGGAGTCGTACAATGAGCAGTTCTTC
TRBV7-6	TRBJ2-2	few	NA	CASLDTGELFF	TGTGCCAGCTTGGACACCGGGGAGCTGTTTTTT
TRBV11-1	TRBJ1-6	NA	TRBD1	CASSRVVDRRNSPLHF	TGTGCCAGCAGCCGGGTGGTGGACAGGAGGAATTCACCCCTCCACTTT
TRBV7-9	TRBJ2-7	few	TRBD2	CASSLAGDRNEQYF	TGTGCCAGTAGTCTAGCGGGAGACCGGAACGAGCAGTACTTC
TRBV20-1	TRBJ1-2	many	NA	CSASGVRPAGSDGYTF	TGCAGTGCTAGTGGAGTAAGGCCAGCGGGGTCGGATGGCTACACCTTC
TRBV7-9	TRBJ2-2	NA	NA	CASREGVGELFF	TGTGCCAGCAGGGAAGGGGTAGGGGAGCTGTTTTTT
TRBV2	TRBJ2-7	NA	TRBD1	CASSDPGQGGSEQYF	TGTGCCAGCAGTGACCCGGGACAGGGAGGGAGCGAGCAGTACTTC
TRBV19	TRBJ1-5	NA	NA	CASSGQNNQPQHF	TGTGCCAGTAGTGGGCAGAACAATCAGCCCCAGCATTTT
TRBV6-4	TRBJ1-6	NA	NA	CASRAENSPLHF	TGTGCCAGCAGGGCAGAGAATTCACCCCTCCACTTT
TRBV6-6	TRBJ1-4	NA	TRBD1	CASQGQENEKLFF	TGTGCCAGCCAAGGACAGGAGAATGAAAAACTGTTTTTT
TRBV24-1	TRBJ2-7	NA	NA	CATSEGGFYEQYF	TGTGCCACCAGTGAGGGTGGTTTCTACGAGCAGTACTTC
TRBV5-6	TRBJ1-1	NA	NA	CASSNTGGLNTEAFF	TGTGCCAGCAGCAACACCGGGGGGCTTAACACTGAAGCTTTCTTT
TRBV20-1	TRBJ1-1	many	NA	CSARDPEINTEAFF	TGCAGTGCTAGAGATCCGGAGATAAACACTGAAGCTTTCTTT
TRBV7-9	TRBJ1-6	NA	TRBD1	CASSGTGDSPLHF	TGTGCCAGCAGCGGAACAGGGGATTCACCCCTCCACTTT
TRBV15	TRBJ1-1	NA	NA	CATSRSGGFTEAFF	TGTGCCACCAGCAGATCGGGAGGATTCACTGAAGCTTTCTTT
TRBV5-1	TRBJ1-2	few	NA	CASSANGGYTF	TGCGCCAGCAGCGCGAACGGGGGCTACACCTTC
TRBV5-1	TRBJ2-3	few	NA	CASSLVIRQGADTQYF	TGCGCCAGCAGCTTGGTTATCCGGCAAGGGGCAGATACGCAGTATTTT
TRBV6-6	TRBJ2-1	many	TRBD1	CASNSDRGQFF	TGTGCCAGCAACTCGGACAGGGGGCAGTTCTTC
TRBV10-1	TRBJ1-5	NA	TRBD1	CASSTRADRDGHQPQHF	TGCGCCAGCAGTACACGGGCGGACAGGGACGGTCATCAGCCCCAGCATTTT
TRBV20-1	TRBJ2-5	few	NA	CSASGSVPIETQYF	TGCAGTGCTAGTGGCAGCGTCCCTATAGAGACCCAGTACTTC
TRBV29-1	TRBJ2-6	few	NA	CSVGGDGANVLTF	TGCAGCGTTGGAGGGGATGGGGCCAACGTCCTGACTTTC
TRBV10-3	TRBJ2-5	NA	NA	CAISEDPGLQETQYF	TGTGCCATCAGTGAGGACCCCGGGCTCCAAGAGACCCAGTACTTC
TRBV15	TRBJ2-7	few	TRBD1	CATSRGPGQSYEQYF	TGTGCCACCAGCAGAGGGCCGGGACAGTCCTACGAGCAGTACTTC
TRBV29-1	TRBJ2-3	NA	TRBD1	CSVEGTDTDTQYF	TGCAGCGTTGAGGGGACAGACACAGATACGCAGTATTTT
TRBV6-5	TRBJ2-1	NA	TRBD2	CASSYSGGERGFEQFF	TGTGCCAGCAGTTACTCCGGGGGGGAGCGGGGGTTTGAGCAGTTCTTC